This T cell receptor (beta chain) came from a study of cytomegalovirus exposure and HLA in healthy donors. Germline loops: CDR1 MNHEY, CDR2 SVGAGI. V was clipped by 2 bases and J by 0 bases, with 6 bases between them. CDR3 length: 14 amino acids. PCR employed 60 Vbeta and 13 Jbeta primers. The repertoire was sequenced with immunoSEQ multiplex PCR; TCRdb's copy has only in-frame clones and lacks some. The repertoire holds about 78,000 clones, with around 58% as singletons. This clone was recorded a few times. Other DNA sequences within the sample encode an identical CDR3. Sequencing input: PBMCs. The TCR comes from a man between 25 and 39 years old in good health and CMV-seropositive. This chain joins TRBV6-5 and TRBJ2-3; unclear D gene. In DNA form, the CDR3 reads TGTGCCAGCAGTTACGGCGGTAGCACAGATACGCAGTATTTT. Its translation: CASSYGGSTDTQYF.